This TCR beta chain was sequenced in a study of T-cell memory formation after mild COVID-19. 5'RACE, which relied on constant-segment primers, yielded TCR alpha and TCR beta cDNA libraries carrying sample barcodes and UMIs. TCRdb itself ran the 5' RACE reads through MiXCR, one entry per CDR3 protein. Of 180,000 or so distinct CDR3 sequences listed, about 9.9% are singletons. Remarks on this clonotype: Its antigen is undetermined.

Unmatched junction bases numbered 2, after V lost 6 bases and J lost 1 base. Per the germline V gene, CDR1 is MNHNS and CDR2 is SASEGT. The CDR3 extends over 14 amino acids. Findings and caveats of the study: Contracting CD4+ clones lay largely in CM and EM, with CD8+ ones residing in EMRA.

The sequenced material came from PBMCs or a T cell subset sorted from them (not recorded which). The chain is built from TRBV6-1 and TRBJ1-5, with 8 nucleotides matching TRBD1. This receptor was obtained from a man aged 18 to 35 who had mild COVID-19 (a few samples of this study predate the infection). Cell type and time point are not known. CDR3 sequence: CASSGDRSNQPQHF. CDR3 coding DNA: TGTGCCAGCAGCGGGGACAGGAGCAATCAGCCCCAGCATTTT.